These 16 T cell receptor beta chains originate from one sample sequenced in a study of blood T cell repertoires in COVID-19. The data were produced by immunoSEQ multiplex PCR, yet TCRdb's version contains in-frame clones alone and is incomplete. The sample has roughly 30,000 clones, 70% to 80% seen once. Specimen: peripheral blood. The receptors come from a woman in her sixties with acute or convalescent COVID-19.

The CDR3 DNA reads as TGTGCCAGCGAGGGACAGGGGACTAACTATGGCTACACCTTC. Its translation: CASEGQGTNYGYTF. This chain uses TRBV2 with TRBJ1-2; 10 nucleotides agree with TRBD1. Losses at the gene ends were 8 bases for V and 0 bases for J; bases not matched to a gene: 3. The germline CDR1 and CDR2 sequences are SNHLY and FYNNEI. The CDR3 totals 14 residues. Together with reference TRBV2 and TRBJ1-2, the CDR3 gives the full variable domain: EPEVTQTPSHQVTQMGQEVILRCVPISNHLYFYWYRQILGQKVEFLVSFYNNEISEKSEIFDDQFSVERPDGSNFTLKIRSTKLEDSAMYFCASEGQGTNYGYTFGSGTRLTVV.

CDR3 protein: CSASLAVGNEQFF. CDR3 DNA: TGCAGTGCTAGTTTAGCGGTCGGGAATGAGCAGTTCTTC. This chain uses TRBV20-1 with TRBJ2-1; D possibly corresponds to TRBD2 (6 bases). CDR3 length equals 13 residues. Trimming stripped 3 bases from V and 7 bases from J, with 13 bases between. The germline gives CDR1 DFQATT, CDR2 SNEGSKA (reference sequence).

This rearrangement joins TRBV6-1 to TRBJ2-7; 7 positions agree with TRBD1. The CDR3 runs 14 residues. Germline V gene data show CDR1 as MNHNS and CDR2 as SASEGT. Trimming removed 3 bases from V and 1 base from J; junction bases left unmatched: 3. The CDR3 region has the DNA TGTGCCAGCAGTGACCGGGGACAGTCCTACGAGCAGTACTTC. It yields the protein CASSDRGQSYEQYF.

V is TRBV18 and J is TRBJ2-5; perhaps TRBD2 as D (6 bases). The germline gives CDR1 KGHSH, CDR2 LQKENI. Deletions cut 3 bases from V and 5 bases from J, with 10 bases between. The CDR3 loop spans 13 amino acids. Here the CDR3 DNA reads TGTGCCAGCTCACCGGGACTCCATGAGACCCAGTACTTC. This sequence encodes CASSPGLHETQYF.

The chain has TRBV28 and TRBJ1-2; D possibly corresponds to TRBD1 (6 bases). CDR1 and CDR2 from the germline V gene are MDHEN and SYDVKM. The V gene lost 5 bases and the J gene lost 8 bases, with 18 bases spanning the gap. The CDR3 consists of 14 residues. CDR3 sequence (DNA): TGTGCCAGCAGTGTCGTCCGACAGGTTCGGGGCTACACCTTC. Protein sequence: CASSVVRQVRGYTF.

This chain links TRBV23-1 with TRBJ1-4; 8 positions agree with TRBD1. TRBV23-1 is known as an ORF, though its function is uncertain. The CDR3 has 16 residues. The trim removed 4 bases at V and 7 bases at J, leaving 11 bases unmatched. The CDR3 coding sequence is TGCGCCAGCAGTCTCCCGGACAGGGAAGACGGTGAAAAACTGTTTTTT. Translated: CASSLPDREDGEKLFF.

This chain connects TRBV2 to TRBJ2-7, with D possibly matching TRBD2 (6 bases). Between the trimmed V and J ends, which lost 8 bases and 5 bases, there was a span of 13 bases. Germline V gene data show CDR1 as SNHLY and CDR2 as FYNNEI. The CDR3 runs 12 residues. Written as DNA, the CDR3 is TGTGCCAGCCGGAACGGGGAGGACGAGCAGTACTTC. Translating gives CASRNGEDEQYF.

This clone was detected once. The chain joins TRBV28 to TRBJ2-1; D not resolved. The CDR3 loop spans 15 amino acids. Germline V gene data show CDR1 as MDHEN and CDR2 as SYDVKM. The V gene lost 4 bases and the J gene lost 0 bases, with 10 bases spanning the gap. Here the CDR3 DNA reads TGTGCCAGCAGTTCAACACAGAGCTCCTACAATGAGCAGTTCTTC. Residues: CASSSTQSSYNEQFF.

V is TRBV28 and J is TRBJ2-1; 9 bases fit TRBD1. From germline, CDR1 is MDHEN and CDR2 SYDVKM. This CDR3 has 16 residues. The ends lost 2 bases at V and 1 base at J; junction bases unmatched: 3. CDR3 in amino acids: CASSLPQGASYNEQFF. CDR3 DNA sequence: TGTGCCAGCAGTTTACCACAGGGGGCGTCCTACAATGAGCAGTTCTTC.

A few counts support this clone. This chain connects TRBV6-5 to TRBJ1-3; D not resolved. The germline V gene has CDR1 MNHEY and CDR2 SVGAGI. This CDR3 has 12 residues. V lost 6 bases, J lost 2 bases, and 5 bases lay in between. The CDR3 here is CASSSAGNTIYF. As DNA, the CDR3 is TGTGCCAGCAGCTCGGCTGGAAACACCATATATTTT.

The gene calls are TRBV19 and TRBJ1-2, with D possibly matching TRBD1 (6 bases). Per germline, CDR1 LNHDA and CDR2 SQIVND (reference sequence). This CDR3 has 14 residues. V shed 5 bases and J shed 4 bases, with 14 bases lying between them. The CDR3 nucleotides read TGTGCCAGTAGTGAAGGACAGTTCTCCTATGGCTACACCTTC. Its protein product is CASSEGQFSYGYTF.

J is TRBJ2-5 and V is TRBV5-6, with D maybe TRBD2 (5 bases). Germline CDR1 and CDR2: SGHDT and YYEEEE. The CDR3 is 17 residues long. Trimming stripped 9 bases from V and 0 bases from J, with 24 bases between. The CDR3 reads CATGEIGFNPYQETQYF. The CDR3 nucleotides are TGTGCCACCGGGGAGATAGGGTTTAACCCGTACCAAGAGACCCAGTACTTC.

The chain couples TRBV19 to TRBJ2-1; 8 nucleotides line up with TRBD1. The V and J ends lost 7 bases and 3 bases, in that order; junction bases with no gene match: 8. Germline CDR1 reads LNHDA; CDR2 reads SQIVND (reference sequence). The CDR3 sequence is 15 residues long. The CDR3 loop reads CASNYRGTGYNEQFF. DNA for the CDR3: TGTGCCAGTAACTATAGGGGGACAGGCTACAATGAGCAGTTCTTC.

CDR3 sequence: CASSTGPGGGRNTIYF. DNA of the CDR3: TGTGCCAGTAGTACCGGCCCAGGGGGCGGAAGAAACACCATATATTTT. V is TRBV19 and J is TRBJ1-3, with 8 nucleotides matching TRBD1. The CDR3 runs to 16 residues. CDR1 is LNHDA, CDR2 SQIVND, per germline (reference sequence). V dropped 4 bases and J dropped 5; count of bases not matched to a gene: 10.

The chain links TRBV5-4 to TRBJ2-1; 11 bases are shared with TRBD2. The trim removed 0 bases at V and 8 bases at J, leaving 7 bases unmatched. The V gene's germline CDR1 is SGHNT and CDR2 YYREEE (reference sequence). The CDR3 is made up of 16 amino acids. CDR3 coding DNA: TGTGCCAGCAGCTTGGAGGCTAGCGGGGGGTTGTATGAGCAGTTCTTC. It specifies CASSLEASGGLYEQFF. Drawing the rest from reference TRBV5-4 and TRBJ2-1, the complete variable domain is ETGVTQSPTHLIKTRGQQVTLRCSSQSGHNTVSWYQQALGQGPQFIFQYYREEENGRGNFPPRFSGLQFPNYSSELNVNALELDDSALYLCASSLEASGGLYEQFFGPGTRLTVL.

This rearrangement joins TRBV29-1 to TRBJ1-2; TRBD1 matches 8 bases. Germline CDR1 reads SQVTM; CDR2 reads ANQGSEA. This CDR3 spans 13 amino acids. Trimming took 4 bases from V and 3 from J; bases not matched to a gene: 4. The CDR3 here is CSVVRGLDYGYTF. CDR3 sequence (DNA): TGCAGCGTTGTCAGGGGGCTGGACTATGGCTACACCTTC.